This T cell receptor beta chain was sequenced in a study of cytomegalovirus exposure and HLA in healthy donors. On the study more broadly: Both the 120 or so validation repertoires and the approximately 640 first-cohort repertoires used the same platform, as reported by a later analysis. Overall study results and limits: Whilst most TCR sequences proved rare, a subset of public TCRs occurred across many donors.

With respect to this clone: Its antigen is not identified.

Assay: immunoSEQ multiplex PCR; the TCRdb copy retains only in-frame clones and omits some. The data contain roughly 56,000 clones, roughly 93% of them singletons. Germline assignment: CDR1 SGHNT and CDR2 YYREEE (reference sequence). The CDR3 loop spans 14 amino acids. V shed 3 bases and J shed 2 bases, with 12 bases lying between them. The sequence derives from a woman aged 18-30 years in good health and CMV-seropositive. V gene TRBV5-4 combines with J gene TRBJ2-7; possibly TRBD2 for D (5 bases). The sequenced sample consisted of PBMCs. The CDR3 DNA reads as TGTGCCAGCAGCTGGAGGACGGACCCCTACGAGCAGTACTTC. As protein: CASSWRTDPYEQYF.